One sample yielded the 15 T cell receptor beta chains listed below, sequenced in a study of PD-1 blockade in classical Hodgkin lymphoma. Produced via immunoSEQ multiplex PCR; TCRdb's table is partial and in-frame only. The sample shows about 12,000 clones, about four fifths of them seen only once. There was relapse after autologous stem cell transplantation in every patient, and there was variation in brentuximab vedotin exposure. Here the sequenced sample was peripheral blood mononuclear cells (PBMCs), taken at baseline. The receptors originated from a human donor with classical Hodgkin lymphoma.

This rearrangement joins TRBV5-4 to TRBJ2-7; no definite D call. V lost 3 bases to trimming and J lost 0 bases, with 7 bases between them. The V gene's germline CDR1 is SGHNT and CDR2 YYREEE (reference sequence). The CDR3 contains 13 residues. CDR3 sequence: CASSSRSSYEQYF. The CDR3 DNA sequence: TGTGCCAGCAGCTCTCGGAGCTCCTACGAGCAGTACTTC. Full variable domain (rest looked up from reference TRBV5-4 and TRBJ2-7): ETGVTQSPTHLIKTRGQQVTLRCSSQSGHNTVSWYQQALGQGPQFIFQYYREEENGRGNFPPRFSGLQFPNYSSELNVNALELDDSALYLCASSSRSSYEQYFGPGTRLTVT.

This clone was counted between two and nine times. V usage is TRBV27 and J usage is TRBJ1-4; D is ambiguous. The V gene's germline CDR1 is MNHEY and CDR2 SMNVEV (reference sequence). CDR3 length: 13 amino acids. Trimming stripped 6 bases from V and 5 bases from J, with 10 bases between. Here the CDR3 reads CASSYMKNEKLFF. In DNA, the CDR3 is TGTGCCAGCAGCTATATGAAGAATGAAAAACTGTTTTTT.

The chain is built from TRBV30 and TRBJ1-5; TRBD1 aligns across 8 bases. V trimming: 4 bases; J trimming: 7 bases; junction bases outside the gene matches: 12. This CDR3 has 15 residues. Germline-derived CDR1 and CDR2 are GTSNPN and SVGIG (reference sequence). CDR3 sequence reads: CAWKPPDRGGQPQHF. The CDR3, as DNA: TGTGCCTGGAAGCCCCCAGACAGGGGTGGGCAGCCCCAGCATTTT.

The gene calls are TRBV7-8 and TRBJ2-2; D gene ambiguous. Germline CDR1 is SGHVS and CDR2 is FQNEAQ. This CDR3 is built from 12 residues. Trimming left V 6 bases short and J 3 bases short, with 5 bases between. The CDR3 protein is CASSSHTGELFF. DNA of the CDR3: TGTGCCAGCAGTTCCCACACCGGGGAGCTGTTTTTT.

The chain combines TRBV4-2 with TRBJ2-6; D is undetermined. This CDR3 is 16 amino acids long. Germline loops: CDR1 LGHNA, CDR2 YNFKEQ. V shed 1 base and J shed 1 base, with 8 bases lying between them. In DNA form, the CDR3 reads TGTGCCAGCAGCCAAGTGTCCACGTCTGGGGCCAACGTCCTGACTTTC. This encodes CASSQVSTSGANVLTF.

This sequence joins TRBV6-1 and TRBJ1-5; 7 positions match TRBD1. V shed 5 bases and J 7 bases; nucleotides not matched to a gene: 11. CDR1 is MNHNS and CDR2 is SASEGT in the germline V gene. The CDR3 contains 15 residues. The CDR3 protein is CASSQTSGGEQPQHF. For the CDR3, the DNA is TGTGCCAGCAGTCAGACATCAGGGGGTGAGCAGCCCCAGCATTTT.

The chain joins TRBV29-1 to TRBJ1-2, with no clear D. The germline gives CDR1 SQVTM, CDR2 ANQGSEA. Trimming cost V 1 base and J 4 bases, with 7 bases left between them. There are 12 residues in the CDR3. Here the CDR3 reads CSVEVLRYGYTF. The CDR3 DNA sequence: TGCAGCGTTGAAGTCCTCCGCTATGGCTACACCTTC.

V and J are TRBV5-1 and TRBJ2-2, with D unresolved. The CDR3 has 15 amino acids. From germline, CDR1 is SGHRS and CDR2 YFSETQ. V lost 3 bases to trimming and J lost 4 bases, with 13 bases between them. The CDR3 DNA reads TGCGCCAGCAGCTCGGACCCCAGTGGCACCGGGGAGCTGTTTTTT. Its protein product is CASSSDPSGTGELFF.

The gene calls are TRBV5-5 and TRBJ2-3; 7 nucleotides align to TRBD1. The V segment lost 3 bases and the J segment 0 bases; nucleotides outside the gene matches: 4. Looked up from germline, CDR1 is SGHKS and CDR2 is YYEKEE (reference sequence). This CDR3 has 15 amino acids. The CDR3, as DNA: TGTGCCAGCAGCTGGACAGGATACAGCACAGATACGCAGTATTTT. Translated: CASSWTGYSTDTQYF.

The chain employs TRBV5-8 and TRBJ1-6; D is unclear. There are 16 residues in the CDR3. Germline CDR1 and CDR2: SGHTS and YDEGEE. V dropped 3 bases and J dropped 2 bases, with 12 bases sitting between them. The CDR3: CASSSRDRPYNSPLHF. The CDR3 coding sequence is TGTGCCAGCAGCTCTAGAGACCGACCCTATAATTCACCCCTCCACTTT.

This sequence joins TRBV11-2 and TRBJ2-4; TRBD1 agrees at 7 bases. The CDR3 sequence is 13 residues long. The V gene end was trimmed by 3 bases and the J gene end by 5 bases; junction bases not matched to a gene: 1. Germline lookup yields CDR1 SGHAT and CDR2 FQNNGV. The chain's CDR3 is CASSFDRENIQYF. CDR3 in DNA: TGTGCCAGCAGCTTTGACAGGGAAAACATTCAGTACTTC.

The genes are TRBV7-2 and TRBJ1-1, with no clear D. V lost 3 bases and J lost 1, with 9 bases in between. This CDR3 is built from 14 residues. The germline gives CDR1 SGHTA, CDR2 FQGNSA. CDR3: CASSLAAANTEAFF. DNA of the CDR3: TGTGCCAGCAGCTTGGCAGCCGCGAACACTGAAGCTTTCTTT. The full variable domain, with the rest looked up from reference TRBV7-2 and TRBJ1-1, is GAGVSQSPSNKVTEKGKDVELRCDPISGHTALYWYRQSLGQGLEFLIYFQGNSAPDKSGLPSDRFSAERTGGSVSTLTIQRTQQEDSAVYLCASSLAAANTEAFFGQGTRLTVV.

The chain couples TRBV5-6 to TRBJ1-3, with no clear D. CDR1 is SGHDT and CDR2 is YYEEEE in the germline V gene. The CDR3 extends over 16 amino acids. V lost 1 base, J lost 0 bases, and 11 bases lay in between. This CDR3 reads CASSLQEYYSGNTIYF. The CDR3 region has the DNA TGTGCCAGCAGCTTGCAGGAATACTACTCTGGAAACACCATATATTTT.

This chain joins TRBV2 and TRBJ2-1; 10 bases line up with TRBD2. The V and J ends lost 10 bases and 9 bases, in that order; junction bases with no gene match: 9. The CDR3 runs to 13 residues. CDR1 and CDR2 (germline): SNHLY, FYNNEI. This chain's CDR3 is CATPSGSFGEQFF. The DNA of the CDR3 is TGTGCCACTCCTAGCGGGAGTTTCGGTGAGCAGTTCTTC.

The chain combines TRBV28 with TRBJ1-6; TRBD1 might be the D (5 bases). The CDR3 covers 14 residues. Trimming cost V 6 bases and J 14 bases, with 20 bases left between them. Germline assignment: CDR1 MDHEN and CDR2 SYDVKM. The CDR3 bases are TGTGCCAGCAGGGGGACCCCCCGGAAAGGGTCCCTCCACTTT. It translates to CASRGTPRKGSLHF.